This T cell receptor (beta chain) was captured in a study of human T cells and chemical hapten exposure. CDR3 length equals 19 residues. Germline assignment: CDR1 SQVTM and CDR2 ANQGSEA. V lost 0 bases, J lost 2 bases, and 15 bases stayed unmatched. TCRdb passed the RACE reads through MiXCR, listing each CDR3 protein once. The table includes more than 300,000 distinct CDR3 sequences, around 5% detected once. Time point noted: pre-sensitization, week 0. Treatment specified: therapeutic diphenylcyclopropenone sensitization with weekly scalp DPC. This clonotype was seen repeatedly, ten times or more. The specimen was whole blood, collected in connection with sensitization to the hapten diphenylcyclopropenone (DPC). This TCR came from a young woman with alopecia areata. Some clones in this sample may be carry-over from other donors' samples. V gene TRBV29-1 combines with J gene TRBJ1-2, with TRBD1 matching over 10 bases. CDR3 coding DNA: TGCAGCGTTGAAGATTACTTTGGGGACAGGGGACATCCCAACTATGGCTACACCTTC. This sequence encodes CSVEDYFGDRGHPNYGYTF.